Below are 31 T cell receptor beta chains sequenced from a single sample in a study of Graves' ophthalmopathy and Graves' hyperthyroidism. RNA transcripts yielded amplified TCR beta CDR3 regions. First-round RT-PCR used HTBI primers; second-round multiplex PCR followed. TCRdb reanalysed the multiplex PCR reads using MiXCR and keeps one entry per CDR3 protein. The data contain roughly 610,000 distinct CDR3 sequences, about 20% of them singletons. The source material was peripheral blood. The receptors derive from a young woman with stable Graves' hyperthyroidism. Some clones in this sample may be carry-over from other donors' samples.

This clonotype has a count of ten or more. The chain couples TRBV15 to TRBJ1-2; no clear D gene. Per the germline V gene, CDR1 is LNHNV and CDR2 is YYDKDF (reference sequence). This CDR3 spans 13 amino acids. The V gene lost 8 bases and the J gene lost 0 bases, with 10 bases spanning the gap. This chain's CDR3 is CATFSSANYGYTF. The CDR3 DNA sequence: TGTGCCACCTTCAGCTCTGCTAACTATGGCTACACCTTC.

This clonotype was detected ten times or more. The DNA of the CDR3 is TGTGCCAGCAGACTGACAGGATCGAACACTGAAGCTTTCTTT. This sequence encodes CASRLTGSNTEAFF. The chain combines TRBV7-9 with TRBJ1-1; possibly TRBD1 for D (6 bases). The CDR3 covers 14 residues. Germline V gives CDR1 SEHNR, CDR2 FQNEAQ (reference sequence). V dropped 6 bases and J dropped 1 base, with 12 bases sitting between them.

Note on this clonotype: Possible read error: a much larger clone is one base away. The conserved closing phenylalanine or tryptophan is absent in this CDR3, likely reflecting a read error. The genes are TRBV27 and TRBJ2-7, with D possibly TRBD2 on 5 matching bases. This CDR3 has 12 amino acids. Trimming took off 5 bases at V and 8 bases at J, with 13 bases between the two ends. The germline CDR1 and CDR2 sequences are MNHEY and SMNVEV (reference sequence). CDR3 nucleotides: TGTGCCAGCAGTCGGGGTGAGTCGCAGCAGTACCTC. The encoded protein is CASSRGESQQYL.

This chain links TRBV10-3 with TRBJ2-7; no clear D gene. V was cut by 2 bases and J by 3 bases, with 8 bases left in between. The CDR3 runs 13 residues. In germline, CDR1 is ENHRY, CDR2 SYGVKD. The chain's CDR3 is CAISEGQIYEQYF. In DNA form, the CDR3 reads TGTGCCATCAGTGAGGGGCAGATCTACGAGCAGTACTTC.

Many counts were recorded for this clonotype. CDR3 in amino acids: CASSLRGGLEQYF. The CDR3 coding sequence is TGTGCCAGCAGCTTAAGGGGAGGGCTCGAGCAGTACTTC. The chain carries TRBV7-8 and TRBJ2-7; 7 bases agree with TRBD2. The junction had 4 bases not matched to a gene; V was cut back by 2 bases and J by 6 bases. The CDR3 has 13 amino acids. The germline V gene encodes CDR1 SGHVS and CDR2 FQNEAQ.

This sequence joins TRBV13 and TRBJ2-5; 7 bases agree with TRBD2. This CDR3 is 16 amino acids long. The germline V gene encodes CDR1 PRHDT and CDR2 FYEKMQ (reference sequence). Trimming cost V 5 bases and J 2 bases; bases outside gene matches: 11. CDR3 coding DNA: TGTGCCAGCAGCCCCCAGTGGGGAGGGGAACAAGAGACCCAGTACTTC. Translating it yields CASSPQWGGEQETQYF. Full variable domain (outside the CDR3, taken from reference TRBV13 and TRBJ2-5): AAGVIQSPRHLIKEKRETATLKCYPIPRHDTVYWYQQGPGQDPQFLISFYEKMQSDKGSIPDRFSAQQFSDYHSELNMSSLELGDSALYFCASSPQWGGEQETQYFGPGTRLLVL.

This clonotype occurred many times. The rearrangement links TRBV27 to TRBJ2-7; 7 nucleotides line up with TRBD1. CDR3 length: 18 amino acids. V was pared by 3 bases and J by 2 bases, with 16 bases of the junction left unmatched. Germline values: CDR1 MNHEY, CDR2 SMNVEV (reference sequence). The CDR3 nucleotides are TGTGCCAGCAGTTTGTTTACAGGGGCCTACAGGCCGACCTACGAGCAGTACTTC. This gives the protein CASSLFTGAYRPTYEQYF.

This clonotype was detected ten times or more. J is TRBJ1-2 and V is TRBV30; D not certain. Germline V gives CDR1 GTSNPN, CDR2 SVGIG (reference sequence). The CDR3 loop spans 13 amino acids. V was clipped by 0 bases and J by 6 bases, with 11 bases between them. CDR3 region: CAWSVEEAHGYTF. CDR3 nucleotide sequence: TGTGCCTGGAGTGTGGAGGAGGCCCATGGCTACACCTTC.

There are many counts of this clonotype. The chain recombines TRBV6-1 with TRBJ1-1; D unresolved. Trimming took off 4 bases at V and 3 bases at J, with 9 bases between the two ends. The germline gives CDR1 MNHNS, CDR2 SASEGT. This CDR3 contains 13 residues. In nucleotides, the CDR3 is TGTGCCAGCAGTGTACGACCTGACACTGAAGCTTTCTTT. Translated: CASSVRPDTEAFF.

The chain couples TRBV20-1 to TRBJ1-1, with a weak D call TRBD1 (6 bases). Germline CDR1 reads DFQATT; CDR2 reads SNEGSKA (reference sequence). The V and J ends lost 5 bases and 1 base respectively, with 14 bases between them. The CDR3 totals 14 residues. The CDR3 sequence is CSAVNRVSNTEAFF. The CDR3 region has the DNA TGCAGTGCTGTGAACAGGGTTTCGAACACTGAAGCTTTCTTT.

This clonotype has at least ten counts. The V and J genes are TRBV10-3 and TRBJ1-2; 8 nucleotides line up with TRBD1. This CDR3 has 15 amino acids. The germline gives CDR1 ENHRY, CDR2 SYGVKD. The V gene end was trimmed by 4 bases and the J gene end by 0 bases; junction bases not matched to a gene: 4. CDR3 residues: CAISVQGGPNYGYTF. The CDR3 DNA is TGTGCCATCAGTGTACAGGGGGGACCTAACTATGGCTACACCTTC.

The chain uses TRBV4-2 and TRBJ1-1; the match to TRBD1 covers 7 bases. The CDR3 loop spans 16 amino acids. V was pared by 1 base and J by 1 base, with 6 bases of the junction left unmatched. Germline V CDR1 and CDR2: LGHNA, YNFKEQ. The CDR3 DNA reads TGTGCCAGCAGCCAAGGAGGTCCAGGGGGGAACACTGAAGCTTTCTTT. It is translated as CASSQGGPGGNTEAFF.

There are many counts of this clonotype. The V and J genes are TRBV12-3 or TRBV12-4 and TRBJ1-1, with 9 bases that match TRBD1. This CDR3 has 12 residues. Trimming cost V 7 bases and J 10 bases; bases outside gene matches: 7. The CDR3, as DNA: TGTGCCAGCACATCCCCGGGACAGGGAGCTTTCTTT. Its protein product is CASTSPGQGAFF.

This clonotype was recorded many times. V gene TRBV7-6 combines with J gene TRBJ1-2, with D perhaps TRBD1 (6 bases). CDR1 is SGHVS, CDR2 FNYEAQ, per germline. V shed 0 bases and J shed 1 base, with 15 bases lying between them. This CDR3 has 17 amino acids. The DNA for the CDR3 is TGTGCCAGCAGCTTAGCGGCTCGGACAGCAATTAACTATGGCTACACCTTC. It encodes CASSLAARTAINYGYTF.

This clonotype was detected many times. This chain links TRBV2 with TRBJ2-2, with a tentative D call TRBD1 (6 bases). The CDR3 has 14 amino acids. V was trimmed by 7 bases and J by 8 bases, leaving 17 bases between them. Germline CDR1 SNHLY, CDR2 FYNNEI. The CDR3 protein is CASTTGRAGGELFF. CDR3 DNA sequence: TGTGCCAGCACAACAGGGCGCGCCGGGGGGGAGCTGTTTTTT.

This clonotype came up many times. The CDR3 nucleotides read TGTGCCAGCAGTGAAGAGGGACTGATCTCCTACGAGCAGTACTTC. Translating gives CASSEEGLISYEQYF. V usage is TRBV2 and J usage is TRBJ2-7; possible D gene TRBD2, 6 bases. Germline CDR1 reads SNHLY; CDR2 reads FYNNEI. The CDR3 covers 15 residues. The ends were cut back, 1 base at V and 0 bases at J, with 10 bases in the middle.

The genes are TRBV5-1 and TRBJ2-2; 8 nucleotides match TRBD2. This CDR3 has 16 amino acids. Germline V lookup: CDR1 SGHRS, CDR2 YFSETQ. Germline trimming cut 7 bases from V and 1 base from J; bases unmatched to any gene: 9. The chain's CDR3 is CASRRAAGVNTGELFF. Here the CDR3 DNA reads TGCGCCAGCCGCCGAGCAGCGGGGGTGAACACCGGGGAGCTGTTTTTT. Full variable domain (outside the CDR3, taken from reference TRBV5-1 and TRBJ2-2): KAGVTQTPRYLIKTRGQQVTLSCSPISGHRSVSWYQQTPGQGLQFLFEYFSETQRNKGNFPGRFSGRQFSNSRSEMNVSTLELGDSALYLCASRRAAGVNTGELFFGEGSRLTVL.

The chain couples TRBV6-1 to TRBJ1-1; D is ambiguous. CDR1 and CDR2 from the germline V gene are MNHNS and SASEGT. The V gene lost 8 bases and the J gene lost 1 base, with 14 bases spanning the gap. The CDR3 length is 14 residues. This CDR3 reads CASGTLAPNTEAFF. CDR3 nucleotides: TGTGCCAGCGGAACTCTGGCACCGAACACTGAAGCTTTCTTT.

This clonotype was seen repeatedly, ten times or more. J is TRBJ2-4 and V is TRBV28; weak D call: TRBD2 (5 bases). Trimming pared 6 bases from V and 7 bases from J, leaving 19 bases between. Germline V gives CDR1 MDHEN, CDR2 SYDVKM. CDR3 size: 15 residues. The CDR3 region is CASSPRTVGENIQYF. As DNA, the CDR3 is TGTGCCAGCAGCCCCCGGACTGTGGGAGAGAACATTCAGTACTTC.

This clonotype occurred many times. This chain connects TRBV18 to TRBJ1-2, with 7 nucleotides matching TRBD1. CDR1 and CDR2 (germline): KGHSH, LQKENI. The CDR3 has 14 residues. After removal of 0 bases from V and 4 bases from J, the junction contained 2 bases not matched to a gene. This CDR3 is CASSPPGGSYGYTF. The CDR3 DNA reads TGTGCCAGCTCACCACCAGGGGGCTCCTATGGCTACACCTTC.

This chain links TRBV12-3 or TRBV12-4 with TRBJ1-2; D unclear. This CDR3 is 12 amino acids long. The ends were cut back, 3 bases at V and 4 bases at J, with 6 bases in the middle. This CDR3 reads CASSFFFYGYTF. CDR3 nucleotides: TGTGCCAGCAGTTTTTTCTTCTATGGCTACACCTTC.

This clonotype has ten or more counts. The rearrangement joins TRBV20-1 to TRBJ2-4, with TRBD1 identical over 7 bases. Germline V gene sequence: CDR1 DFQATT, CDR2 SNEGSKA (reference sequence). The CDR3 contains 16 residues. Unmatched junction bases numbered 10, after V lost 5 bases and J lost 0 bases. Here the CDR3 reads CSADRTGPRAKNIQYF. DNA for the CDR3: TGCAGTGCTGACCGGACAGGCCCAAGAGCCAAAAACATTCAGTACTTC.

This clonotype was seen many times. The rearrangement joins TRBV5-1 to TRBJ1-2, with 7 bases lining up with TRBD1. Germline-derived CDR1 and CDR2 are SGHRS and YFSETQ. CDR3 length: 14 amino acids. After removal of 6 bases from V and 1 base from J, the junction contained 6 bases not matched to a gene. CDR3 sequence reads: CASTPGGDNYGYTF. The CDR3 DNA sequence: TGCGCCAGCACCCCAGGGGGGGATAACTATGGCTACACCTTC.

Many counts were recorded for this clonotype. This sequence joins TRBV6-5 and TRBJ2-2; D gene unclear. V was trimmed by 7 bases and J by 0 bases, leaving 6 bases between them. Germline CDR1 is MNHEY and CDR2 is SVGAGI. The CDR3 has 13 residues. CDR3 nucleotide sequence: TGTGCCAGCAAAGACGCGAACACCGGGGAGCTGTTTTTT. The encoded protein is CASKDANTGELFF.

The chain links TRBV15 to TRBJ2-5; 8 bases line up with TRBD1. This CDR3 region has 16 residues. In germline, CDR1 is LNHNV, CDR2 YYDKDF (reference sequence). Losses at the gene ends were 1 base for V and 5 bases for J; bases not matched to a gene: 9. The CDR3 is CATSRGGRGRAETQYF. In DNA, the CDR3 is TGTGCCACCAGCAGAGGGGGCAGGGGGCGAGCGGAGACCCAGTACTTC.

This clonotype was picked up a small number of times. The chain is built from TRBV5-1 and TRBJ2-5; the D gene is possibly TRBD2 (6 bases). CDR3 size: 17 residues. V lost 0 bases and J lost 0, with 15 bases in between. Per the germline V gene, CDR1 is SGHRS and CDR2 is YFSETQ. The CDR3 sequence is CASSLASGGTYQETQYF. The CDR3 nucleotides read TGCGCCAGCAGCTTGGCCAGCGGCGGGACGTACCAAGAGACCCAGTACTTC.

The genes are TRBV30 and TRBJ2-2; the match to TRBD2 covers 8 bases. Germline CDR1 GTSNPN, CDR2 SVGIG (reference sequence). The CDR3 loop spans 15 amino acids. The junction had 7 bases not matched to a gene; V was cut back by 2 bases and J by 5 bases. In DNA, the CDR3 is TGTGCCTGGAGTCCAGCTAGCGGGTTTACCGGGGAGCTGTTTTTT. Translated, it gives CAWSPASGFTGELFF.

This clonotype was counted at least ten times. This sequence joins TRBV9 and TRBJ1-6; 9 bases map to TRBD1. This CDR3 is built from 14 residues. Trimming cost V 2 bases and J 8 bases; bases outside gene matches: 2. Germline CDR1 is SGDLS and CDR2 is YYNGEE. The CDR3 loop reads CASSVTGGDSPLHF. The DNA for the CDR3 is TGTGCCAGCAGCGTCACAGGGGGCGATTCACCCCTCCACTTT.

This clonotype was counted many times. This rearrangement joins TRBV14 to TRBJ1-1; D might be TRBD1 (5 bases). This CDR3 has 15 amino acids. CDR1 and CDR2 from the germline V gene are SGHDN and FVKESK. Trimming took 1 base from V and 1 from J, leaving 10 bases between them. CDR3 coding DNA: TGTGCCAGCAGCCAAGCGGCAGGGCCGAACACTGAAGCTTTCTTT. It translates to CASSQAAGPNTEAFF.

Of note for this clonotype: Since the CDR3 does not end with the conserved phenylalanine or tryptophan, this likely comes from a read error. V gene TRBV15 combines with J gene TRBJ1-2; D is perhaps TRBD1 (5 bases). The germline V gene encodes CDR1 LNHNV and CDR2 YYDKDF (reference sequence). The CDR3 is made up of 15 amino acids. Trimming removed 0 bases from V and 7 bases from J, with 15 bases in between. The CDR3 loop reads CATSRDQAGIGGYTV. CDR3 nucleotide sequence: TGTGCCACCAGCAGAGATCAGGCAGGGATAGGTGGCTACACCGTC.

V is TRBV2 and J is TRBJ1-5; D is perhaps TRBD1 (5 bases). V was pared by 5 bases and J by 6 bases, with 14 bases between. Germline V lookup: CDR1 SNHLY, CDR2 FYNNEI. The CDR3 is 14 residues long. In DNA, the CDR3 is TGTGCCAGCAGTCCGACCTATGGGGGTCAGCCCCAGCATTTT. Its translation: CASSPTYGGQPQHF.